These 11 T cell receptor beta chains share one sample of origin, sequenced in a study of T cells in Graves' hyperthyroidism and ophthalmopathy. Amplification yielded TCR beta CDR3 regions, with RNA transcripts as the source. An initial round of RT-PCR targeting the TCR CDR3 relied on the HTBI primer set. One entry per CDR3 protein results from TCRdb running MiXCR on the multiplex PCR reads. The sample has some 180,000 distinct CDR3 sequences, about 15% seen once. Source material: blood. The receptor source for this set is a woman between 50 and 59 years old with Graves' hyperthyroidism.

A few counts support this clonotype. This sequence joins TRBV12-3 or TRBV12-4 and TRBJ2-2; 15 bases are a match to TRBD2. Germline trimming cut 6 bases from V and 7 bases from J; bases unmatched to any gene: 6. The CDR3 totals 16 residues. CDR3 in DNA: TGTGCCAGCAGGCCCGGACTAGCGGGAGGGATCGGGGAGCTGTTTTTT. This translates into CASRPGLAGGIGELFF.

This clonotype was picked up a small number of times. Compared with germline, one end of the junction differs, possibly owing to a read error. The V call is TRBV4-1, the J call TRBJ1-1; D gene ambiguous. Germline V CDR1 and CDR2: MGHRA, YSYEKL. This CDR3 is 14 amino acids long. The chain's CDR3 is CASSPRELNTEASF. In nucleotides, the CDR3 is TGCGCCAGCAGCCCTCGGGAGTTAAACACTGAAGCTTCCTTT.

This clonotype was counted ten times or more. V gene TRBV28 combines with J gene TRBJ1-5; D not certain. CDR1 is MDHEN, CDR2 SYDVKM, per germline. V was shortened by 10 bases and J by 4 bases, with 11 bases between the two germline ends. This CDR3 region has 12 residues. CDR3 in DNA: TGTGCCACCATGGGTGGGAATCAGCCCCAGCATTTT. It translates to CATMGGNQPQHF.

This clonotype was counted a few times. This chain connects TRBV19 to TRBJ2-5; maybe TRBD1 (5 bases). Germline values: CDR1 LNHDA, CDR2 SQIVND (reference sequence). Trimming cost V 4 bases and J 5 bases, with 8 bases left between them. The CDR3 runs 12 residues. CDR3 region: CASSTGQETQYF. The CDR3 nucleotides read TGTGCCAGTAGTACAGGGCAGGAGACCCAGTACTTC. Supplemented by reference TRBV19 and TRBJ2-5, the full variable domain reads DGGITQSPKYLFRKEGQNVTLSCEQNLNHDAMYWYRQDPGQGLRLIYYSQIVNDFQKGDIAEGYSVSREKKESFPLTVTSAQKNPTAFYLCASSTGQETQYFGPGTRLLVL.

The V and J genes are TRBV9 and TRBJ2-1; 7 nucleotides align to TRBD2. Losses at the gene ends were 4 bases for V and 7 bases for J; bases not matched to a gene: 5. The CDR3 extends over 13 amino acids. CDR1 is SGDLS and CDR2 is YYNGEE in the germline V gene. For the CDR3, the DNA is TGTGCCAGCAGCCCCGGGGGAGGGAATGAGCAGTTCTTC. Translating it yields CASSPGGGNEQFF.

Only a few counts were recorded for this clonotype. In nucleotides, the CDR3 is TGTGCCATCACCCAAGGGGTCGGGGAGACCCAGTACTTC. Encoded protein: CAITQGVGETQYF. This chain uses TRBV10-3 with TRBJ2-5, with D possibly TRBD1 on 5 matching bases. V lost 7 bases and J lost 5, with 14 bases in between. The CDR3 contains 13 residues. Looked up from germline, CDR1 is ENHRY and CDR2 is SYGVKD.

V and J are TRBV14 and TRBJ2-1; the D gene is possibly TRBD2 (5 bases). V was clipped by 0 bases and J by 5 bases, with 11 bases between them. The CDR3 runs 15 residues. CDR1 and CDR2 from the germline V gene are SGHDN and FVKESK. The CDR3 reads CASSQDMRTHNEQFF. The CDR3 DNA is TGTGCCAGCAGCCAAGATATGAGGACTCACAATGAGCAGTTCTTC.

The count of this clonotype is one. The rearrangement uses TRBV28 and TRBJ2-1, with D unclear. The CDR3 sequence is 15 residues long. Looked up from germline, CDR1 is MDHEN and CDR2 is SYDVKM. V was clipped by 1 base and J by 2 bases, with 9 bases between them. The CDR3 region is CASSLSQVPYNEQFF. The CDR3 coding sequence is TGTGCCAGCAGTTTATCCCAGGTCCCCTACAATGAGCAGTTCTTC.

The chain couples TRBV5-4 to TRBJ2-1; D perhaps matches TRBD2 (5 bases). This CDR3 spans 14 amino acids. V gave up 4 bases and J gave up 10 bases, with 18 bases separating them. Germline V gene data show CDR1 as SGHNT and CDR2 as YYREEE (reference sequence). The DNA of the CDR3 is TGTGCCAGCAGCCCCCCCGCAAGGGAGAGAGAGCAGTTCTTC. This gives the protein CASSPPAREREQFF.

The table lists this clonotype with a few counts. The rearrangement uses TRBV18 and TRBJ1-2; weak D call: TRBD1 (5 bases). V dropped 5 bases and J dropped 1 base, with 11 bases sitting between them. This CDR3 region has 14 residues. Germline CDR1 KGHSH, CDR2 LQKENI. CDR3 bases: TGTGCCAGCTCAACCGGGGCAGATAACTATGGCTACACCTTC. The encoded protein is CASSTGADNYGYTF.

This chain joins TRBV9 and TRBJ1-3, with no clear D. Per germline, CDR1 SGDLS and CDR2 YYNGEE. The CDR3 is 14 amino acids. Trimming shortened V by 3 bases and J by 1 base, and 8 bases separated the two germline ends. The CDR3 is CASSAGTSGNTIYF. The CDR3 nucleotides are TGTGCCAGCAGCGCTGGTACTTCTGGAAACACCATATATTTT. Drawing the rest from reference TRBV9 and TRBJ1-3, the complete variable domain is DSGVTQTPKHLITATGQRVTLRCSPRSGDLSVYWYQQSLDQGLQFLIQYYNGEERAKGNILERFSAQQFPDLHSELNLSSLELGDSALYFCASSAGTSGNTIYFGEGSWLTVV.